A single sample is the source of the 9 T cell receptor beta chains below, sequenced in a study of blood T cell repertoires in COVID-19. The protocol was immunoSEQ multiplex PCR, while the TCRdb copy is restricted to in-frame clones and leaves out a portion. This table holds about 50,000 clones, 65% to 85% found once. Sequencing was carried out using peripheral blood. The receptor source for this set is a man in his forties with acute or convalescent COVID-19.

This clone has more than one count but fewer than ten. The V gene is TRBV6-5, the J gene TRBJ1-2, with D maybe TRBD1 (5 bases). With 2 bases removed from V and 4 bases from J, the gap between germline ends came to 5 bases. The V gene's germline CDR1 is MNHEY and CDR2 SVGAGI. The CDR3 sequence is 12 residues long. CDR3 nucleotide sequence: TGTGCCAGCAGTTACAGGGGCTATGGCTACACCTTC. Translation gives CASSYRGYGYTF.

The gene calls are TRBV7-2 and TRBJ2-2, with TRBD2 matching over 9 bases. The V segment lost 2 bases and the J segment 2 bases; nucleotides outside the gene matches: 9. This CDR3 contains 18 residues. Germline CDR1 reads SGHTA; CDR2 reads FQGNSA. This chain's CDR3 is CASSLRGVAGANTGELFF. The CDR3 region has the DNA TGTGCCAGCAGCTTACGGGGGGTAGCGGGGGCCAACACCGGGGAGCTGTTTTTT.

CDR3 DNA sequence: TGTGCCAGCAGTTTAGGGACAGGCCCTTTCTTT. This gives the protein CASSLGTGPFF. The V and J genes are TRBV12-3 or TRBV12-4 and TRBJ1-1; TRBD1 matches at 7 bases. The junction had 2 bases not matched to a gene; V was cut back by 1 base and J by 12 bases. The CDR3 has 11 residues.

The CDR3 DNA sequence: TGTGCCAGCAAGGTGGAGGGCTCCTACAATGAGCAGTTCTTC. Encoded protein: CASKVEGSYNEQFF. The chain couples TRBV2 to TRBJ2-1, with D perhaps TRBD2 (6 bases). The CDR3 spans 14 residues. In germline, CDR1 is SNHLY, CDR2 FYNNEI. V lost 7 bases, J lost 0 bases, and 10 bases lay in between.

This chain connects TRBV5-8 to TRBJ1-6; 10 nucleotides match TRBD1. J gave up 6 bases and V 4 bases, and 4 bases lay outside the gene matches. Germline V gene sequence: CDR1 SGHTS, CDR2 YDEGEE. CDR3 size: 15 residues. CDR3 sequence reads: CASSRTGGFNSPLHF. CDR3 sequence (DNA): TGTGCCAGCAGCCGGACAGGGGGATTTAATTCACCCCTCCACTTT.

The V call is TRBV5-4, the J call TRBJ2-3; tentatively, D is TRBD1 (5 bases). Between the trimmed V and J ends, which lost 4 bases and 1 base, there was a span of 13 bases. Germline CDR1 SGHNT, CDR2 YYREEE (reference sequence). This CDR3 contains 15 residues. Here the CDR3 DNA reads TGTGCCAGCAGCCTAAGACAGCTTGGCACAGATACGCAGTATTTT. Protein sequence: CASSLRQLGTDTQYF.

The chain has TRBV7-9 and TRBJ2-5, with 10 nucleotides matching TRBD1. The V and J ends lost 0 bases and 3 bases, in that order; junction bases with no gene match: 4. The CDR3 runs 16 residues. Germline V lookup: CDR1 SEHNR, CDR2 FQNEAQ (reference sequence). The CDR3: CASSLAPDRGKETQYF. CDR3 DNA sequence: TGTGCCAGCAGCTTAGCTCCGGACAGGGGGAAAGAGACCCAGTACTTC. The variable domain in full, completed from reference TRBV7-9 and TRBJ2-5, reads DTGVSQNPRHKITKRGQNVTFRCDPISEHNRLYWYRQTLGQGPEFLTYFQNEAQLEKSRLLSDRFSAERPKGSFSTLEIQRTEQGDSAMYLCASSLAPDRGKETQYFGPGTRLLVL.

The CDR3 region has the DNA TGCGCCAGCAGCTTGGCCGTGGTCAGCGGGAGACTTATTGGAGAGACCCAGTACTTC. Translating gives CASSLAVVSGRLIGETQYF. The V gene is TRBV5-1, the J gene TRBJ2-5; 8 bases line up with TRBD2. Germline trimming cut 0 bases from V and 4 bases from J; bases unmatched to any gene: 17. The CDR3 length is 19 residues. Per germline, CDR1 SGHRS and CDR2 YFSETQ.

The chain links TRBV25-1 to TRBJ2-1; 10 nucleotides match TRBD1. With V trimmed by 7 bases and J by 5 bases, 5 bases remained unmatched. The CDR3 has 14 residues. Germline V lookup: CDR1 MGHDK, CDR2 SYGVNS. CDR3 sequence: CASKGQGLNNEQFF. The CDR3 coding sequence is TGTGCCAGCAAGGGACAGGGGCTAAACAATGAGCAGTTCTTC.